The rows below give T cell receptor beta chains drawn from one sample of a study of cytomegalovirus exposure and HLA in healthy donors. Here immunoSEQ multiplex PCR was the method, and the copy in TCRdb shows in-frame clones only, minus some. This sample carries 150,000 to 200,000 clones, about 80% of them seen once, and the ten largest clones take about 2%. The sequenced material came from PBMCs. These receptors all stem from a woman between 18 and 30 years old in good health and CMV-seropositive. Each CDR3 is given with its conserved first and last residue. The D gene is left open where the match is weak. Clone size is not always given. Where it is, it says once, few, many or a class for expanded clones.

D,size,J,length,V,CDR3,DNA
NA,NA,TRBJ2-2,13,TRBV30,CAWSGSYNGELFF,TGTGCCTGGAGTGGGTCCTATAACGGGGAGCTGTTTTTT
TRBD2,NA,TRBJ2-3,13,TRBV7-3,CASTRVAGEQQYF,TGTGCCAGCACAAGAGTAGCGGGGGAACAGCAGTATTTT
NA,NA,TRBJ1-3,16,TRBV6-5,CASSYSAGFSGNTIYF,TGTGCCAGCAGTTACTCTGCAGGGTTCTCTGGAAACACCATATATTTT
NA,once,TRBJ1-6,15,TRBV25-1,CASSELGSYNSPLHF,TGTGCCAGCAGTGAATTGGGCAGCTATAATTCACCCCTCCACTTT
TRBD1,NA,TRBJ1-6,15,TRBV5-1,CASRDRQGDNSPLHF,TGCGCCAGCAGGGACCGACAGGGAGATAATTCACCCCTCCACTTT
NA,NA,TRBJ1-2,13,TRBV9,CASSRGNLYGYTF,TGTGCCAGCAGCCGAGGAAACCTCTATGGCTACACCTTC
NA,few,TRBJ2-6,17,TRBV4-2,CASSQREVLGGANVLTF,TGTGCCAGCAGCCAACGAGAGGTCCTGGGTGGGGCCAACGTCCTGACTTTC
TRBD1,few,TRBJ2-7,15,TRBV18,CASSPGQGTVYEQYF,TGTGCCAGCTCACCGGGACAGGGGACCGTCTACGAGCAGTACTTC
NA,NA,TRBJ2-6,14,TRBV28,CASSLSSGANVLTF,TGTGCCAGCAGTCTTTCCTCTGGGGCCAACGTCCTGACTTTC
NA,NA,TRBJ1-1,16,TRBV5-6,CASSLESGGAHPEAFF,TGTGCCAGCAGCTTGGAGAGCGGGGGGGCGCATCCTGAAGCTTTCTTT
TRBD2,NA,TRBJ2-3,14,TRBV7-2,CASSLVGGADTQYF,TGTGCCAGCAGCTTAGTCGGGGGGGCAGATACGCAGTATTTT
NA,NA,TRBJ1-1,17,TRBV7-3,CASSFPLSHSRNTEAFF,TGTGCCAGCAGCTTCCCTTTAAGTCACTCGAGAAACACTGAAGCTTTCTTT
NA,NA,TRBJ1-5,17,TRBV7-9,CASSLAAGTHSNQPQHF,TGTGCCAGCAGCTTAGCGGCAGGGACTCATAGCAATCAGCCCCAGCATTTT
NA,NA,TRBJ2-3,14,TRBV15,CATSRDKGVGTQYF,TGTGCCACCAGCAGAGATAAAGGAGTGGGTACGCAGTATTTT
TRBD1,NA,TRBJ1-2,16,TRBV4-3,CASSQGWLRTGHGYTF,TGCGCCAGCAGCCAAGGATGGCTACGGACAGGGCACGGCTACACCTTC
TRBD1,NA,TRBJ2-1,13,TRBV7-9,CSSAQGVSNEQFF,TGTTCCAGCGCCCAGGGGGTCTCCAATGAGCAGTTCTTC
NA,NA,TRBJ2-2,14,TRBV5-4,CASSLVEGPGELFF,TGTGCCAGCAGCTTGGTGGAGGGGCCCGGGGAGCTGTTTTTT
NA,NA,TRBJ1-5,17,TRBV7-8,CASSLKFDRASNQPQHF,TGTGCCAGCAGCTTAAAATTTGACAGAGCCAGCAATCAGCCCCAGCATTTT
TRBD1,once,TRBJ2-7,16,TRBV4-1,CASSPFPRDSSYEQYF,TGCGCCAGCAGCCCATTCCCCCGGGACAGTAGCTACGAGCAGTACTTC
NA,NA,TRBJ1-1,14,TRBV6-1,CASSRGYMNTEAFF,TGTGCCAGCAGTCGCGGGTACATGAACACTGAAGCTTTCTTT
TRBD1,NA,TRBJ2-3,14,TRBV19,CASSINRGSDTQYF,TGTGCCAGTAGTATAAACAGGGGCTCAGATACGCAGTATTTT
TRBD2,few,TRBJ2-1,14,TRBV7-9,CASSLSRGVLEQFF,TGTGCCAGCAGCTTATCCCGGGGGGTCCTTGAGCAGTTCTTC
NA,NA,TRBJ1-3,14,TRBV30,CAWSVQNSGNTIYF,TGTGCCTGGAGTGTACAAAACTCTGGAAACACCATATATTTT
NA,few,TRBJ1-1,15,TRBV18,CASSPLGGGYTEAFF,TGTGCCAGCTCACCCCTTGGGGGGGGATACACTGAAGCTTTCTTT
NA,NA,TRBJ2-3,13,TRBV7-3,CASTLRRGDTQYF,TGTGCCAGCACCTTACGAAGAGGGGATACGCAGTATTTT
TRBD1,NA,TRBJ1-2,16,TRBV27,CASSMTGQGPLHGYTF,TGTGCCAGCAGCATGACCGGACAGGGTCCCCTTCATGGCTACACCTTC
NA,NA,TRBJ2-3,14,TRBV4-2,CASSQVNVKDTQYF,TGTGCCAGCAGCCAAGTTAATGTTAAAGATACGCAGTATTTT
TRBD1,NA,TRBJ1-1,13,TRBV6-5,CASRGQGSTEAFF,TGTGCCAGCAGGGGACAGGGGAGCACTGAAGCTTTCTTT
NA,NA,TRBJ2-3,14,TRBV4-2,CASSPTGGTDTQYF,TGTGCCAGCAGCCCCACGGGGGGCACAGATACGCAGTATTTT
TRBD1,few,TRBJ1-1,15,TRBV4-1,CASSYDREKNTEAFF,TGCGCCAGCAGCTACGACAGGGAGAAGAACACTGAAGCTTTCTTT
TRBD1,NA,TRBJ1-5,15,TRBV18,CASSLPGGGNQPQHF,TGTGCCAGCTCATTACCAGGGGGCGGTAATCAGCCCCAGCATTTT
NA,once,TRBJ2-7,13,TRBV6-1,CASSEPGWYEQYF,TGTGCCAGCAGTGAACCGGGTTGGTACGAGCAGTACTTC
NA,NA,TRBJ2-3,15,TRBV2,CASSPSDRSTDTQYF,TGTGCCAGCAGTCCCTCGGACAGAAGCACAGATACGCAGTATTTT
NA,few,TRBJ2-2,14,TRBV9,CASSPRYNTGELFF,TGTGCCAGCAGCCCCAGATACAACACCGGGGAGCTGTTTTTT
NA,once,TRBJ2-3,16,TRBV7-9,CASSPASGEGVYTQYF,TGTGCCAGCAGCCCGGCGTCGGGGGAAGGTGTGTATACGCAGTATTTT
TRBD1,NA,TRBJ1-1,16,TRBV2,CASSPGTGKGNTEAFF,TGTGCCAGCAGCCCCGGGACAGGGAAGGGGAACACTGAAGCTTTCTTT
NA,NA,TRBJ1-5,15,TRBV27,CASSLTAYSNQPQHF,TGTGCCAGCAGTCTGACAGCTTATAGCAATCAGCCCCAGCATTTT
TRBD2,NA,TRBJ2-2,17,TRBV19,CASSILAGGREVGELFF,TGTGCCAGTAGTATACTAGCGGGGGGCCGAGAGGTCGGGGAGCTGTTTTTT
NA,NA,TRBJ1-1,14,TRBV19,CASSVHRENTEAFF,TGTGCCAGTAGTGTCCACAGGGAGAACACTGAAGCTTTCTTT
TRBD1,NA,TRBJ1-2,17,TRBV19,CASSGGYGQGAKDGYTF,TGTGCCAGTAGTGGAGGGTACGGACAGGGGGCGAAGGATGGCTACACCTTC
TRBD1,NA,TRBJ1-1,15,TRBV5-1,CASRETSQGDTEAFF,TGCGCCAGCAGAGAAACTAGCCAGGGGGACACTGAAGCTTTCTTT
TRBD1,NA,TRBJ2-2,15,TRBV5-1,CASSSRGRGTGELFF,TGCGCCAGCAGCTCCAGGGGGCGCGGCACCGGGGAGCTGTTTTTT
TRBD1,NA,TRBJ2-3,15,TRBV5-1,CASSLRGTETDTQYF,TGCGCCAGCAGCTTGCGTGGGACAGAAACAGATACGCAGTATTTT
NA,NA,TRBJ2-3,14,TRBV7-6,CASSLGAGADTQYF,TGTGCCAGCAGCTTAGGGGCAGGGGCAGATACGCAGTATTTT
TRBD1,few,TRBJ1-1,16,TRBV2,CASRIRGASLNTEAFF,TGTGCCAGCAGGATCAGGGGGGCCTCCTTGAACACTGAAGCTTTCTTT
TRBD1,NA,TRBJ2-5,17,TRBV2,CASRGAPDRVFQGTQYF,TGTGCCAGCAGAGGGGCACCCGACAGGGTATTCCAAGGGACCCAGTACTTC
NA,NA,TRBJ1-2,14,TRBV7-8,CASSYGGVSIGYTF,TGTGCCAGCAGCTACGGGGGGGTATCTATAGGCTACACCTTC
TRBD2,NA,TRBJ2-1,17,TRBV7-9,CASSAPMRLAPYNEQFF,TGTGCCAGCAGCGCCCCGATGAGACTAGCGCCCTACAATGAGCAGTTCTTC
NA,NA,TRBJ1-2,17,TRBV19,CASNSSPTGDRNYGYTF,TGTGCCAGTAATTCCTCTCCGACAGGAGACAGAAACTATGGCTACACCTTC
TRBD1,NA,TRBJ2-5,14,TRBV5-5,CASSPNRGLETQYF,TGTGCCAGCAGCCCGAACAGGGGGCTGGAGACCCAGTACTTC
NA,NA,TRBJ1-4,16,TRBV28,CASSLPVRYGSEELFF,TGTGCCAGCAGTCTCCCGGTTCGTTATGGCTCGGAGGAACTGTTTTTT
TRBD1,NA,TRBJ1-2,14,TRBV5-1,CASSPGTVGHGYTF,TGCGCCAGCAGCCCGGGGACAGTCGGACATGGCTACACCTTC
NA,NA,TRBJ2-1,17,TRBV14,CASSRPNGLALGNEQFF,TGTGCCAGCAGCCGCCCGAACGGGCTAGCGCTGGGGAATGAGCAGTTCTTC
TRBD1,NA,TRBJ2-2,15,TRBV28,CASSPRTGLTGELFF,TGTGCCAGCAGTCCTAGGACAGGGCTCACCGGGGAGCTGTTTTTT
TRBD1,NA,TRBJ2-5,13,TRBV7-3,CASSPGQGETQYF,TGTGCCAGCAGCCCTGGACAGGGGGAGACCCAGTACTTC